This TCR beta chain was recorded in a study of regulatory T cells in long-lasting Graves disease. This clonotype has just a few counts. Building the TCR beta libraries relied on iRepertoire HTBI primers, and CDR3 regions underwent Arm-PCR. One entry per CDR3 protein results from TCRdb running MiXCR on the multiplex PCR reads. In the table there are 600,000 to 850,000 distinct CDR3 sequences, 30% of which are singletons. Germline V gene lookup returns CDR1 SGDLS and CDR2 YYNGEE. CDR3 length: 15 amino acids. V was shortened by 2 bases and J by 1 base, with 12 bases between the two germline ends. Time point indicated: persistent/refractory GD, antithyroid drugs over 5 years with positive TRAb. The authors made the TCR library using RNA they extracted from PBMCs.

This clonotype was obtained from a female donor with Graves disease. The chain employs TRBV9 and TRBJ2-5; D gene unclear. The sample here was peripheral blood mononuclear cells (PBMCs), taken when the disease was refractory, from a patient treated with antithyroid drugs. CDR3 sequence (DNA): TGTGCCAGCAGCGTCATCACATGGCGCCAAGAGACCCAGTACTTC. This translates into CASSVITWRQETQYF. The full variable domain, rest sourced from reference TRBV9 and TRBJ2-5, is DSGVTQTPKHLITATGQRVTLRCSPRSGDLSVYWYQQSLDQGLQFLIQYYNGEERAKGNILERFSAQQFPDLHSELNLSSLELGDSALYFCASSVITWRQETQYFGPGTRLLVL.